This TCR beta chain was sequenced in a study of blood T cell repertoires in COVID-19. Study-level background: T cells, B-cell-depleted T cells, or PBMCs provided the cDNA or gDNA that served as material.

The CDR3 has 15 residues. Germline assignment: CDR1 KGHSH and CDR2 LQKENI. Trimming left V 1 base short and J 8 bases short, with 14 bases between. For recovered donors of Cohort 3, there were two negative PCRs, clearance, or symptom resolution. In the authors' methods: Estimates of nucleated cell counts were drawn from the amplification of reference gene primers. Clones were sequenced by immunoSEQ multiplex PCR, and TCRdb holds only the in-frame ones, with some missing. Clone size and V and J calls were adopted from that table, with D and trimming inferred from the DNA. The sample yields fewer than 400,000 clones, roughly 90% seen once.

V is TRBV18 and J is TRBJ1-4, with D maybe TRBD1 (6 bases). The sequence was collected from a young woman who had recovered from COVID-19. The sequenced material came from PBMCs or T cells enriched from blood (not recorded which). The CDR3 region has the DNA TGTGCCAGCTCACCACTTTACCGGGACAAGGAAAAACTGTTTTTT. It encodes CASSPLYRDKEKLFF.